Listed below are T cell receptor beta chains from one sample, sequenced in a study of T cells after yellow fever vaccination. TCRdb re-called the 5' RACE reads through MiXCR, storing one row per CDR3 protein. Here the sample spans approximately 550,000 distinct CDR3 sequences, 15% to 20% being singletons. Specimen: PBMCs, collected 15 days after the yellow fever booster vaccination. The receptors originated from a man younger than 40 who received the YFV17D yellow fever vaccine. Each CDR3 is given with its conserved first and last residue. The order of the fields is D gene, V gene, J gene, CDR3 length, clone size, CDR3 protein, CDR3 DNA. A D gene is named only where the DNA matches it firmly. Clone size is given for some rows only: seen once, a few or many times, or a class if the clone is expanded.

D gene: -
V gene: TRBV7-8
J gene: TRBJ1-1
CDR3 length: 16
clone size: few
CDR3 protein: CASSLGGVGVNTEAFF
CDR3 DNA: TGTGCCAGCAGCTTAGGTGGGGTCGGAGTGAACACTGAAGCTTTCTTT

D gene: TRBD2
V gene: TRBV28
J gene: TRBJ2-4
CDR3 length: 14
clone size: -
CDR3 protein: CASSWGGGRNIQYF
CDR3 DNA: TGTGCCAGCAGTTGGGGGGGGGGAAGAAACATTCAGTACTTC

D gene: -
V gene: TRBV20-1
J gene: TRBJ1-5
CDR3 length: 15
clone size: -
CDR3 protein: CSARDSSDRNQPQHF
CDR3 DNA: TGCAGTGCTAGAGATAGTTCGGATCGAAATCAGCCCCAGCATTTT

D gene: TRBD2
V gene: TRBV5-1
J gene: TRBJ2-1
CDR3 length: 14
clone size: few
CDR3 protein: CASSSGGGRVVQFF
CDR3 DNA: TGCGCCAGCAGCTCCGGCGGGGGGCGCGTGGTGCAGTTCTTC

D gene: TRBD2
V gene: TRBV18
J gene: TRBJ2-1
CDR3 length: 14
clone size: -
CDR3 protein: CASSGTSGRNEQFF
CDR3 DNA: TGTGCCAGCTCAGGGACTAGCGGGAGGAATGAGCAGTTCTTC

D gene: -
V gene: TRBV7-2
J gene: TRBJ2-5
CDR3 length: 13
clone size: -
CDR3 protein: CASTDRNQETQYF
CDR3 DNA: TGTGCCAGCACTGACAGAAACCAAGAGACCCAGTACTTC

D gene: TRBD2
V gene: TRBV28
J gene: TRBJ2-5
CDR3 length: 15
clone size: few
CDR3 protein: CASSFPGGIQETQYF
CDR3 DNA: TGTGCCAGCAGTTTCCCGGGAGGGATCCAAGAGACCCAGTACTTC

D gene: TRBD2
V gene: TRBV20-1
J gene: TRBJ2-1
CDR3 length: 15
clone size: -
CDR3 protein: CSAPSGTSGGEEQFF
CDR3 DNA: TGCAGTGCCCCCTCGGGGACTAGCGGAGGGGAGGAGCAGTTCTTC

D gene: -
V gene: TRBV4-3
J gene: TRBJ2-2
CDR3 length: 15
clone size: -
CDR3 protein: CASSHTTEDTGELFF
CDR3 DNA: TGCGCCAGCAGCCACACGACAGAGGACACCGGGGAGCTGTTTTTT

D gene: -
V gene: TRBV4-3
J gene: TRBJ2-1
CDR3 length: 16
clone size: -
CDR3 protein: CASSQDYRGGYNEQFF
CDR3 DNA: TGCGCCAGCAGCCAAGATTACAGGGGGGGATACAATGAGCAGTTCTTC